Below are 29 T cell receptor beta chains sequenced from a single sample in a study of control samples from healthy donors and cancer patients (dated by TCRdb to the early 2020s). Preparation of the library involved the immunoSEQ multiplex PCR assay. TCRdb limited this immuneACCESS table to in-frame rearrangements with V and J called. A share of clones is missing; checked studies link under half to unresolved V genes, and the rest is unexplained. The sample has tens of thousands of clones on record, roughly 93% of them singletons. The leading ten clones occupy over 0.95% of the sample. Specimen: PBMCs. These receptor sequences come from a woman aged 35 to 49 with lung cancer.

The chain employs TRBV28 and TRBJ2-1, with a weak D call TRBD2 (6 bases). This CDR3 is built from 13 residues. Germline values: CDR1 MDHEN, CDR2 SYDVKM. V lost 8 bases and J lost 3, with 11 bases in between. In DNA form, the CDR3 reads TGTGCCAGCGCGGGACCCCTCTACAATGAGCAGTTCTTC. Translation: CASAGPLYNEQFF. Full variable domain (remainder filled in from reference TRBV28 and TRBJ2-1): DVKVTQSSRYLVKRTGEKVFLECVQDMDHENMFWYRQDPGLGLRLIYFSYDVKMKEKGDIPEGYSVSREKKERFSLILESASTNQTSMYLCASAGPLYNEQFFGPGTRLTVL.

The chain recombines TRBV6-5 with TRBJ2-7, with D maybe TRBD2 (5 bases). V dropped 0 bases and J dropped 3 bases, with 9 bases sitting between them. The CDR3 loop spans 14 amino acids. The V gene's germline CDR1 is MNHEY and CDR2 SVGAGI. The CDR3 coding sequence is TGTGCCAGCAGTTACTCCGGAGGAGTCTACGAGCAGTACTTC. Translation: CASSYSGGVYEQYF.

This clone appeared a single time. CDR3 sequence reads: CASGLPRGGANTGELFF. In DNA, the CDR3 is TGTGCTAGTGGTTTGCCCAGGGGGGGGGCAAACACCGGGGAGCTGTTTTTT. The V gene is TRBV12-5, the J gene TRBJ2-2, with D perhaps given as TRBD1 or TRBD2 (7 bases each). CDR3 size: 17 residues. The V and J ends lost 2 bases and 2 bases respectively, with 15 bases between them. Germline values: CDR1 LGHNT, CDR2 FRNRAP.

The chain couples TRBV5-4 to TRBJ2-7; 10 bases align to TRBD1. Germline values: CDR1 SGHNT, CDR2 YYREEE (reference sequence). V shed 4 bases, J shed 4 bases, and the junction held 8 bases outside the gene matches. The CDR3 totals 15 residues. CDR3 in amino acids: CASSEPGTGEYEQYF. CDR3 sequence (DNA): TGTGCCAGCAGCGAACCCGGGACAGGGGAGTACGAGCAGTACTTC.

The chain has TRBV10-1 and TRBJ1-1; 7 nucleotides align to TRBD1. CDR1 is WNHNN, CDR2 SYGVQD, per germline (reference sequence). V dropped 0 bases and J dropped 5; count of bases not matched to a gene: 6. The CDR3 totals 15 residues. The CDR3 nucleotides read TGCGCCAGCAGTGAGTCGAAAGGGGGCGCGACTGAAGCTTTCTTT. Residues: CASSESKGGATEAFF.

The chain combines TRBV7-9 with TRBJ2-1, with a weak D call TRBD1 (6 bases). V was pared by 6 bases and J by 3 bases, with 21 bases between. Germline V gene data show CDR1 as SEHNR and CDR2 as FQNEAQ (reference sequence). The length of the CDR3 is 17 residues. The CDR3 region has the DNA TGTGCCAGCAGTCATACAGGGTTCCGGGGATTCTACAATGAGCAGTTCTTC. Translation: CASSHTGFRGFYNEQFF.

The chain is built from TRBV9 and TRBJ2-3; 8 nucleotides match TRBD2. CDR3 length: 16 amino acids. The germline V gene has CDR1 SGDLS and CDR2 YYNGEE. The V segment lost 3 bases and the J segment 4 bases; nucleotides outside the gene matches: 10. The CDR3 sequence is CASSATGGAGADTQYF. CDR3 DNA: TGTGCCAGCAGCGCCACCGGGGGGGCTGGCGCAGATACGCAGTATTTT.

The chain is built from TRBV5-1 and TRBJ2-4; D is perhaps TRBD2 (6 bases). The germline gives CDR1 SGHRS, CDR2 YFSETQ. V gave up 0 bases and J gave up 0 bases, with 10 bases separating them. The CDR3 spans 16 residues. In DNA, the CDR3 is TGCGCCAGCAGCTTGGGTCAGGGACTAGCCAAAAACATTCAGTACTTC. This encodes CASSLGQGLAKNIQYF.

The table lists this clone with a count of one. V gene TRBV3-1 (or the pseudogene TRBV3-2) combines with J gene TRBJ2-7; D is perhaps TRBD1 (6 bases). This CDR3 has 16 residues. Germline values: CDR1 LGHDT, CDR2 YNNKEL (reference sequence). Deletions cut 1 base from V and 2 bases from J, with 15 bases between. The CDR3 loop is CASSQVSGTWTYEQYF. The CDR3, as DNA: TGTGCCAGCAGCCAAGTCTCCGGGACATGGACCTACGAGCAGTACTTC.

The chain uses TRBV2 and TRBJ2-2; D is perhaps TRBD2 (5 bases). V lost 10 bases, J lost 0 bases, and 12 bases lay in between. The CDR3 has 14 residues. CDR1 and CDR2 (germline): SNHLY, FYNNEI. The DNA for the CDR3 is TGTGCCACAGCGCGGGCCGCGAACACCGGGGAGCTGTTTTTT. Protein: CATARAANTGELFF.

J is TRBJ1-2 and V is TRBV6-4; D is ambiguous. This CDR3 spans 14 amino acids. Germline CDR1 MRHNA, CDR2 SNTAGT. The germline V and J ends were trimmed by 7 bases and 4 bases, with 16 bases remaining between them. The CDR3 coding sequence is TGTGCCAGCAAAATCAGTCAAGGGCCCTATGGCTACACCTTC. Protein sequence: CASKISQGPYGYTF.

CDR3 coding DNA: TGTGCCAGTAGTATAGTTTACAGGGGGCTCGATCAGCCCCAGCATTTT. It yields the protein CASSIVYRGLDQPQHF. The chain has TRBV19 and TRBJ1-5, with 9 bases aligning to TRBD1. Germline CDR1 and CDR2: LNHDA and SQIVND (reference sequence). CDR3 size: 16 residues. Trimming at V came to 1 base and at J to 5 bases, leaving 6 bases not matched to a gene.

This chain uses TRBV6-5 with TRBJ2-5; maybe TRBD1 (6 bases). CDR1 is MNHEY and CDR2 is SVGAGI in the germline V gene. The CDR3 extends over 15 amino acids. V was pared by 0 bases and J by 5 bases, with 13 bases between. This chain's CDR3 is CASSYSKGDVETQYF. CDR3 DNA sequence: TGTGCCAGCAGTTACTCCAAGGGGGACGTGGAGACCCAGTACTTC.

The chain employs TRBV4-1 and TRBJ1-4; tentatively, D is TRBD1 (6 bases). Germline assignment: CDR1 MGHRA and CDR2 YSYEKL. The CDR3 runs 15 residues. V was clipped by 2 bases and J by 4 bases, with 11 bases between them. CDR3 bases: TGCGCCAGCAGCCAAATTCGAGGGGGTAATGAAAAACTGTTTTTT. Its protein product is CASSQIRGGNEKLFF.

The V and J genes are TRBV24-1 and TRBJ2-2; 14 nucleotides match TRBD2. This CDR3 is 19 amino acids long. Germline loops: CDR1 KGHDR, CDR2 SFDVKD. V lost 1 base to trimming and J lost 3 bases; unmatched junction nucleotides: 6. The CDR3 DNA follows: TGTGCCACCAGTGATTTCCTGACTAGCGGGGGGGCAGACACCGGGGAGCTGTTTTTT. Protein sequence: CATSDFLTSGGADTGELFF.

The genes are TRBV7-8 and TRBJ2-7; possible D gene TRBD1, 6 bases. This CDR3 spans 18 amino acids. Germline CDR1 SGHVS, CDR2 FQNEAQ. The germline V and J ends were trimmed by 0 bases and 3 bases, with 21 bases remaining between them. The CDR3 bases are TGTGCCAGCAGCTTAGCGCGTCTCCCGGTATTACAGGGCTACGAGCAGTACTTC. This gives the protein CASSLARLPVLQGYEQYF.

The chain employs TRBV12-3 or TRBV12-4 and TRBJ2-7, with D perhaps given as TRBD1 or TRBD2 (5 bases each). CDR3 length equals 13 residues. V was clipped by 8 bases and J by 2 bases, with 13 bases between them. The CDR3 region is CASEKRGAYEQYF. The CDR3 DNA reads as TGTGCCAGCGAGAAACGAGGGGCCTACGAGCAGTACTTC.

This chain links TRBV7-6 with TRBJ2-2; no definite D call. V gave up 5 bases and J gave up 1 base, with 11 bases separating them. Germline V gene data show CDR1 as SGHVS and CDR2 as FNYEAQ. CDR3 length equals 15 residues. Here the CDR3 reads CASSPTLQNTGELFF. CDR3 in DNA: TGTGCCAGCAGCCCCACGTTACAGAACACCGGGGAGCTGTTTTTT.

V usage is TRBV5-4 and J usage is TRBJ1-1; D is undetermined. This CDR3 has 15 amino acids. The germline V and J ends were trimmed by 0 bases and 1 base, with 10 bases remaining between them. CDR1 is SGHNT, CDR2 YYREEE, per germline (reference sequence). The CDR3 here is CASSLASTGNTEAFF. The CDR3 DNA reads TGTGCCAGCAGCTTGGCCTCGACGGGGAACACTGAAGCTTTCTTT. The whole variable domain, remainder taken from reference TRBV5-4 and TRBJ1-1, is ETGVTQSPTHLIKTRGQQVTLRCSSQSGHNTVSWYQQALGQGPQFIFQYYREEENGRGNFPPRFSGLQFPNYSSELNVNALELDDSALYLCASSLASTGNTEAFFGQGTRLTVV.

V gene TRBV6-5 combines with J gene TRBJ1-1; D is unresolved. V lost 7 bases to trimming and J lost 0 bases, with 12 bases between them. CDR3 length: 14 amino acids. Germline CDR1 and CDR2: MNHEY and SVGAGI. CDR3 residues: CASIPSILNTEAFF. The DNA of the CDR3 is TGTGCCAGCATACCATCGATCCTGAACACTGAAGCTTTCTTT.

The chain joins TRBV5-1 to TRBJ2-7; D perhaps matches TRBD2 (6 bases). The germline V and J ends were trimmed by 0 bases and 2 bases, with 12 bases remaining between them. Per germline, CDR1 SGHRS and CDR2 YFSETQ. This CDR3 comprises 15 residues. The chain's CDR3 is CASSLAVGLPYEQYF. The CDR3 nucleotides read TGCGCCAGCAGCTTGGCCGTTGGACTACCCTACGAGCAGTACTTC.

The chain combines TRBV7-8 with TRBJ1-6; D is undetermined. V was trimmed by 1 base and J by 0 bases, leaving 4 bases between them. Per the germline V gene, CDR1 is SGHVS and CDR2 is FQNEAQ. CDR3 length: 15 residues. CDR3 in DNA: TGTGCCAGCAGCTTAGGAGGCTCCTATAATTCACCCCTCCACTTT. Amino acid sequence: CASSLGGSYNSPLHF.

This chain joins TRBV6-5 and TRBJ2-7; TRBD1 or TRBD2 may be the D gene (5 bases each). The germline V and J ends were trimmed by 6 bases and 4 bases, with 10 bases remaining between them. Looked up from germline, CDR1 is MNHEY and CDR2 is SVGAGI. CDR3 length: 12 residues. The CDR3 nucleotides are TGTGCCAGCAGGGGGGACGGTTACGAGCAGTACTTC. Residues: CASRGDGYEQYF.

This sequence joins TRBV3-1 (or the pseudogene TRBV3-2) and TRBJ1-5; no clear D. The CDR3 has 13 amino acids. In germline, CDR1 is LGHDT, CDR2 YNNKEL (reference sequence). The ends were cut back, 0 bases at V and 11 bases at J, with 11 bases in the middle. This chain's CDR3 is CASSQDVSTTQHF. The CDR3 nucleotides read TGTGCCAGCAGCCAAGATGTGTCGACTACCCAGCATTTT.

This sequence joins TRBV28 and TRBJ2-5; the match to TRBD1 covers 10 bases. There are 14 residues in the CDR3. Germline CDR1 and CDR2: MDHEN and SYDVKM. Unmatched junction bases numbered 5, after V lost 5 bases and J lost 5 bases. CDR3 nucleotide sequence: TGTGCCAGCAGTCGACAGGGGGCGCTGGAGACCCAGTACTTC. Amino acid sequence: CASSRQGALETQYF.

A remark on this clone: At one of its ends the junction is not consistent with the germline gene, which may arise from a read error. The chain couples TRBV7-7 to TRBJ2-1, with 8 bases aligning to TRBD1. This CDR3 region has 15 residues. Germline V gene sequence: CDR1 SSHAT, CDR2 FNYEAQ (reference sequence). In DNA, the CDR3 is TGTGCTAGCAGCCAATCAGGGGGCCGGTACAATGAGCAGTTCTTC. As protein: CASSQSGGRYNEQFF.

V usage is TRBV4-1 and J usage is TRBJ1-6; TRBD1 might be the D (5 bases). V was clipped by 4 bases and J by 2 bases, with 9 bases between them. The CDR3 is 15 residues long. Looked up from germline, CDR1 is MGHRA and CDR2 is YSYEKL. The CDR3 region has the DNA TGCGCCAGCAGCCCCCGGGGCGCCTATAATTCACCCCTCCACTTT. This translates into CASSPRGAYNSPLHF.

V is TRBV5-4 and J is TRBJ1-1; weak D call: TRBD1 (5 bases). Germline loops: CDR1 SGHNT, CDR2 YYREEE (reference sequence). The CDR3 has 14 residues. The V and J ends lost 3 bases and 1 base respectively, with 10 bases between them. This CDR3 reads CASSSGAQNTEAFF. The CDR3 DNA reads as TGTGCCAGCAGCTCCGGGGCCCAGAACACTGAAGCTTTCTTT.

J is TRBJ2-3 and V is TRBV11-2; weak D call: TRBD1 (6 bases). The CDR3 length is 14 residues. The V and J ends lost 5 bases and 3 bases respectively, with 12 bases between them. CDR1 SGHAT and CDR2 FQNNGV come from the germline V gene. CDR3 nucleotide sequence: TGTGCCAGCAGCCAAGGTACAGGGACAGATACGCAGTATTTT. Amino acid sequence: CASSQGTGTDTQYF.